These 15 T cell receptor beta chains came from one sample sequenced in a study of cytomegalovirus exposure and HLA in healthy donors. The PCR used 60 Vbeta and 13 Jbeta primers. Profiled with immunoSEQ multiplex PCR; TCRdb holds only in-frame clones, not every one. The sample holds about 240,000 clones, 75% to 85% seen once. The specimen was PBMCs. These receptors were collected from a woman aged 60-75 years in good health and CMV-seropositive.

The table lists this clone with a few counts. The gene calls are TRBV11-2 and TRBJ2-7; D possibly corresponds to TRBD1 (6 bases). The length of the CDR3 is 12 residues. V gave up 2 bases and J gave up 5 bases, with 7 bases separating them. Per the germline V gene, CDR1 is SGHAT and CDR2 is FQNNGV. CDR3 sequence (DNA): TGTGCCAGCAGCTTAAACAGGGACGAGCAGTACTTC. Protein: CASSLNRDEQYF.

The rearrangement uses TRBV19 and TRBJ2-7; D might be TRBD2 (6 bases). CDR3 length: 16 amino acids. The V end lost 4 bases, the J end lost 0 bases, and 16 bases lay between the germline ends. Looked up from germline, CDR1 is LNHDA and CDR2 is SQIVND (reference sequence). The CDR3 here is CASSNVRRGSSYEQYF. CDR3 coding DNA: TGTGCCAGTAGTAACGTTCGGCGGGGTTCCTCCTACGAGCAGTACTTC. The complete variable domain, with remaining parts taken from reference TRBV19 and TRBJ2-7, reads DGGITQSPKYLFRKEGQNVTLSCEQNLNHDAMYWYRQDPGQGLRLIYYSQIVNDFQKGDIAEGYSVSREKKESFPLTVTSAQKNPTAFYLCASSNVRRGSSYEQYFGPGTRLTVT.

The V and J genes are TRBV7-9 and TRBJ2-1, with 8 bases lining up with TRBD2. CDR1 and CDR2 (germline): SEHNR, FQNEAQ (reference sequence). Trimming removed 0 bases from V and 5 bases from J; junction bases left unmatched: 6. CDR3 length: 16 amino acids. The CDR3 DNA reads TGTGCCAGCAGCTTAGCTATCCAACTAGCGGACAATGAGCAGTTCTTC. Protein: CASSLAIQLADNEQFF.

The rearrangement uses TRBV6-5 and TRBJ1-3; the match to TRBD1 covers 10 bases. The J segment lost 5 bases and the V segment lost 7 bases, leaving 8 bases of the junction unmatched. The CDR3 runs to 15 residues. Per the germline V gene, CDR1 is MNHEY and CDR2 is SVGAGI. CDR3 DNA sequence: TGTGCCAGCACCCCCCTGGGACAGGGGAGAAACACCATATATTTT. This gives the protein CASTPLGQGRNTIYF.

The chain combines TRBV28 with TRBJ2-5; D might be TRBD2 (6 bases). The CDR3 has 14 amino acids. Germline CDR1 reads MDHEN; CDR2 reads SYDVKM. Trimming stripped 3 bases from V and 4 bases from J, with 12 bases between. The CDR3 spells CASSFGGTIETQYF. CDR3 nucleotide sequence: TGTGCCAGCAGTTTTGGAGGGACGATAGAGACCCAGTACTTC.

V gene TRBV5-1 combines with J gene TRBJ2-7, with a possible D match to TRBD2 (5 bases). V was trimmed by 0 bases and J by 6 bases, leaving 16 bases between them. The CDR3 is 15 residues long. CDR1 and CDR2 (germline): SGHRS, YFSETQ. The CDR3 here is CASSLDRARGGEQYF. Here the CDR3 DNA reads TGCGCCAGCAGCTTGGATCGTGCCCGGGGTGGCGAGCAGTACTTC.

The chain combines TRBV11-2 with TRBJ1-1; a weak D match, TRBD1 (6 bases). CDR1 and CDR2 from the germline V gene are SGHAT and FQNNGV. The CDR3 runs to 13 residues. Trimming took off 2 bases at V and 6 bases at J, with 10 bases between the two ends. The CDR3 here is CASSLSGDPEAFF. CDR3 nucleotides: TGTGCCAGCAGCTTATCAGGGGATCCTGAAGCTTTCTTT.

This chain links TRBV5-3 with TRBJ1-1; the D gene is possibly TRBD1 (6 bases). TRBV5-3 is marked as an open reading frame, function uncertain. CDR3 size: 15 residues. CDR3 nucleotide sequence: TGTGCTCAACTGGGGGGGCGACTTTCGAACACTGAAGCTTTCTTT. Protein product: CAQLGGRLSNTEAFF.

The rearrangement joins TRBV5-1 to TRBJ2-7; 7 bases match TRBD2. CDR3 length equals 18 residues. Germline trimming cut 1 base from V and 7 bases from J; bases unmatched to any gene: 20. Germline-derived CDR1 and CDR2 are SGHRS and YFSETQ. DNA for the CDR3: TGCGCCAGCAGCTTGTGGGGTCTAGGCGGGAGTGGCGGAGGGGAGCAGTACTTC. This encodes CASSLWGLGGSGGGEQYF.

This rearrangement joins TRBV11-2 to TRBJ2-1; D is unresolved. The CDR3 contains 13 residues. Per the germline V gene, CDR1 is SGHAT and CDR2 is FQNNGV. V was cut by 1 base and J by 5 bases, with 6 bases left in between. The CDR3 loop reads CASSLGPDNEQFF. CDR3 nucleotide sequence: TGTGCCAGCAGCTTAGGGCCTGACAATGAGCAGTTCTTC.

This chain links TRBV7-9 with TRBJ2-1; TRBD2 matches 7 bases. The CDR3 is 10 residues long. J lost 14 bases, V lost 6 bases, and 4 bases had no gene match. CDR1 is SEHNR and CDR2 is FQNEAQ in the germline V gene (reference sequence). The CDR3 sequence is CASRGGGEFF. The DNA for the CDR3 is TGTGCCAGCAGGGGTGGGGGGGAGTTCTTC.

The count of this clone is one. The chain is built from TRBV27 and TRBJ2-2, with TRBD1 identical over 9 bases. The germline V gene has CDR1 MNHEY and CDR2 SMNVEV (reference sequence). CDR3 size: 16 residues. The trim removed 7 bases at V and 1 base at J, leaving 7 bases unmatched. CDR3 protein: CASNQRGQGNTGELFF. CDR3 bases: TGTGCCAGCAATCAAAGGGGACAGGGGAACACCGGGGAGCTGTTTTTT.

With regard to this clone: Different DNA sequences within this sample yield the same CDR3. This chain joins TRBV6-5 and TRBJ1-5, with D possibly being TRBD1 (6 bases). This CDR3 has 13 amino acids. Germline V CDR1 and CDR2: MNHEY, SVGAGI. V was shortened by 4 bases and J by 6 bases, with 10 bases between the two germline ends. In DNA, the CDR3 is TGTGCCAGCAGTTTTTTAGGGGGTCAGCCCCAGCATTTT. Translated, it gives CASSFLGGQPQHF.

The chain employs TRBV5-6 and TRBJ1-6; D gene unclear. The germline gives CDR1 SGHDT, CDR2 YYEEEE. CDR3 length equals 15 residues. Trimming removed 2 bases at V and 7 bases at J, with 13 bases between. CDR3 coding DNA: TGTGCCAGCAGCTTCGAGGGCGTTGGGAATTCACCCCTCCACTTT. Encoded protein: CASSFEGVGNSPLHF.

This clone appeared once. This rearrangement joins TRBV6-5 to TRBJ2-3; 8 bases match TRBD2. Looked up from germline, CDR1 is MNHEY and CDR2 is SVGAGI. J was trimmed by 5 bases and V by 5 bases; bases with no gene match: 9. The CDR3 runs to 15 residues. The CDR3 protein is CASSAGLAWVDTQYF. The CDR3 DNA follows: TGTGCCAGCAGTGCAGGACTAGCTTGGGTAGATACGCAGTATTTT.